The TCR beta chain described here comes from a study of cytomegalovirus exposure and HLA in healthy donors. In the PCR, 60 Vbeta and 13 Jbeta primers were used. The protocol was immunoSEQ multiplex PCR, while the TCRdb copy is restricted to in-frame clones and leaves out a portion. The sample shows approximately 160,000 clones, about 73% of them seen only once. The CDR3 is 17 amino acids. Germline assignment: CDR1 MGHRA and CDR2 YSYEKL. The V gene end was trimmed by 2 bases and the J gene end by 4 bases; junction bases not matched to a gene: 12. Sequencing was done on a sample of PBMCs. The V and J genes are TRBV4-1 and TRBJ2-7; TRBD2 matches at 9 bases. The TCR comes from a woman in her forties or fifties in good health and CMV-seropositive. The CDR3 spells CASSQQPSSGEAYEQYF. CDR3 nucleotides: TGCGCCAGCAGCCAACAGCCTTCTAGCGGGGAGGCGTACGAGCAGTACTTC.